Listed below are T cell receptor beta chains from one sample, sequenced in a study of blood T cell repertoires in COVID-19. Method: immunoSEQ multiplex PCR; TCRdb's copy keeps in-frame clones and lacks some. The profile covers approximately 75,000 clones, with under 80% appearing a single time and around 2.6% taken by the ten largest. The material sequenced was peripheral blood. Every receptor here comes from a human donor with acute or convalescent COVID-19. The donor label of this sample is uncertain. CDR3s include the opening cysteine and the closing phenylalanine or tryptophan. Each record gives: V gene, J gene, D gene, clone size, CDR3 protein, CDR3 DNA. D genes are given only for firm matches. The size entry is marked missing in some rows and otherwise reads once, few, many or a size class.

TRBV28	TRBJ1-2	TRBD1	-	CASSFGGQGVNYGYTF	TGTGCCAGCAGTTTCGGGGGACAGGGGGTAAACTATGGCTACACCTTC
TRBV7-9	TRBJ1-5	-	once	CASSPGTLQPQHF	TGTGCCAGCAGCCCGGGGACACTTCAGCCCCAGCATTTT
TRBV6-6	TRBJ2-7	-	-	CASSTGTYEQYF	TGTGCCAGCAGCACCGGGACCTACGAGCAGTACTTC
TRBV3-1/TRBV3-2	TRBJ1-2	TRBD1	many	CASSQAGRGGNYGYTF	TGTGCCAGCAGCCAAGCTGGGAGAGGGGGCAACTATGGCTACACCTTC
TRBV24-1	TRBJ2-4	-	-	CATPFQGGGAKNIQYF	TGTGCCACCCCATTTCAAGGCGGTGGGGCCAAAAACATTCAGTACTTC
TRBV25-1	TRBJ2-7	TRBD1	-	CASSGQGSYEQYF	TGTGCCAGCAGTGGACAGGGGTCCTACGAGCAGTACTTC
TRBV7-8	TRBJ2-5	-	once	CASIRVPGETQYF	TGTGCCAGCATCCGAGTGCCCGGGGAGACCCAGTACTTC
TRBV7-9	TRBJ2-7	TRBD2	few	CASSFGGLAGGDEQYF	TGTGCCAGCAGCTTCGGGGGACTAGCGGGAGGCGACGAGCAGTACTTC
TRBV6-5	TRBJ2-7	-	-	CASKAERSSYEQYF	TGTGCCAGCAAAGCGGAACGTAGCTCCTACGAGCAGTACTTC
TRBV7-9	TRBJ1-5	-	few	CASSLGQVNQPQHF	TGTGCCAGCAGCTTGGGCCAGGTTAATCAGCCCCAGCATTTT
TRBV3-1/TRBV3-2	TRBJ1-5	-	-	CASSQDSTVRRPQHF	TGTGCCAGCAGCCAAGACTCGACAGTAAGAAGGCCCCAGCATTTT
TRBV12-3/TRBV12-4	TRBJ2-5	TRBD1	few	CASTRGLETQYF	TGTGCCAGCACCAGGGGGCTGGAGACCCAGTACTTC
TRBV11-2	TRBJ2-5	TRBD2	-	CASSSASGGETQYF	TGTGCCAGCAGCTCGGCTAGCGGGGGGGAGACCCAGTACTTC
TRBV19	TRBJ1-5	TRBD1	-	CASNPGTGEHQPQHF	TGTGCCAGTAACCCAGGGACAGGGGAACATCAGCCCCAGCATTTT
TRBV19	TRBJ2-1	TRBD1	-	CASAGQGGRNEQFF	TGTGCCAGTGCGGGACAGGGTGGTAGAAATGAGCAGTTCTTC
TRBV12-3/TRBV12-4	TRBJ1-4	-	-	CASSFIFEKLFF	TGTGCCAGCAGTTTTATATTTGAAAAACTGTTTTTT
TRBV2	TRBJ1-5	-	-	CASRRGQSNQPQHF	TGTGCCAGCAGGAGGGGACAAAGCAATCAGCCCCAGCATTTT
TRBV14	TRBJ2-1	-	-	CASSPIDRSFNEQFF	TGTGCCAGCAGCCCCATCGATAGGAGTTTCAATGAGCAGTTCTTC
TRBV9	TRBJ1-3	-	few	CASSEGGFSSGNTIYF	TGTGCCAGCAGCGAGGGAGGGTTTAGCTCTGGAAACACCATATATTTT
TRBV5-8	TRBJ2-1	TRBD2	-	CASSLRGGSLREQFF	TGTGCCAGCAGCTTGCGGGGCGGGAGCTTGAGGGAGCAGTTCTTC
TRBV7-9	TRBJ1-5	TRBD1	-	CASSLVGQGNQPQHF	TGTGCCAGCAGCTTGGTCGGACAGGGTAATCAGCCCCAGCATTTT
TRBV7-8	TRBJ1-4	TRBD1	-	CASSLTGTGFEKLFF	TGTGCCAGCAGTTTGACGGGGACAGGGTTCGAAAAACTGTTTTTT
TRBV12-3/TRBV12-4	TRBJ1-2	TRBD1	few	CASSTGEGYTF	TGTGCCAGCAGTACAGGGGAAGGCTACACCTTC
TRBV7-2	TRBJ2-3	TRBD2	-	CASNIAGGHADTQYF	TGTGCCAGCAACATAGCGGGGGGGCATGCAGATACGCAGTATTTT
TRBV28	TRBJ1-1	-	few	CASSSPSDSKNTEAFF	TGTGCCAGCAGTTCCCCGTCGGACAGCAAGAACACTGAAGCTTTCTTT
TRBV24-1	TRBJ2-5	TRBD2	-	CATSDRLAGDRETQYF	TGTGCCACCAGTGACCGACTAGCGGGAGATCGAGAGACCCAGTACTTC
TRBV15	TRBJ1-6	-	-	CATSRDGRVNSPLHF	TGTGCCACCAGCAGAGATGGGCGGGTTAATTCACCCCTCCACTTT
TRBV6-6	TRBJ1-1	-	-	CASSYDPDRNTEAFF	TGTGCCAGCAGTTACGATCCGGACAGGAACACTGAAGCTTTCTTT
TRBV15	TRBJ2-3	TRBD1	-	CATSVDRVRTDTQYF	TGTGCCACCAGCGTCGACAGGGTTCGTACAGATACGCAGTATTTT
TRBV5-1	TRBJ1-2	TRBD1	once	CASSEDGTDYGYTF	TGCGCCAGCAGCGAAGACGGGACAGACTATGGCTACACCTTC
TRBV4-2	TRBJ2-7	TRBD2	-	CASSRGGLAGQSSYEQYF	TGTGCCAGCAGCCGCGGCGGACTAGCGGGCCAAAGCTCCTACGAGCAGTACTTC
TRBV6-5	TRBJ2-7	TRBD2	-	CASSLGLYSYEQYF	TGTGCCAGCAGTTTGGGACTATACTCCTACGAGCAGTACTTC
TRBV5-5	TRBJ2-5	-	once	CASSLSGVIETQYF	TGTGCCAGCAGCTTGTCAGGGGTGATAGAGACCCAGTACTTC
TRBV21-1	TRBJ1-2	-	-	CATRRGSYGYTF	TGTGCCACCCGACGGGGATCCTATGGCTACACCTTC
TRBV4-2	TRBJ2-7	-	-	CASSQEVARDYEQYF	TGTGCCAGCAGCCAAGAGGTCGCACGGGACTACGAGCAGTACTTC
TRBV5-3	TRBJ1-4	-	-	CARSPFTREVNEKLFF	TGTGCCAGAAGCCCGTTCACTAGGGAGGTGAATGAAAAACTGTTTTTT